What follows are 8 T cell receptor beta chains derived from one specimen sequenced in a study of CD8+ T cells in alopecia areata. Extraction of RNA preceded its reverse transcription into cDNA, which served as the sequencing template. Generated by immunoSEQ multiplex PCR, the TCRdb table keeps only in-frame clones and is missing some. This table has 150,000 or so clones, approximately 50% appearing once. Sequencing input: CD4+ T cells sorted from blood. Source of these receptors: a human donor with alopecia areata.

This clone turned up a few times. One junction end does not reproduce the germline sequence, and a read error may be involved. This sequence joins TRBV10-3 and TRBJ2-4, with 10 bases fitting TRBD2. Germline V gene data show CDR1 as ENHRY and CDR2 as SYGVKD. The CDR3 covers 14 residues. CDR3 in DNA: TGTGCCAGCAGTACCGGGACTAGCGTACACATTCAGTACTTC. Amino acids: CASSTGTSVHIQYF.

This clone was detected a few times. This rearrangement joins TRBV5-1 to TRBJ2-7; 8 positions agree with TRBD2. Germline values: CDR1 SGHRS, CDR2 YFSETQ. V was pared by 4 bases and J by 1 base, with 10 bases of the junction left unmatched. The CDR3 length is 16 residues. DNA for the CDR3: TGCGCCAGCAGCGCTGAAGGGAGCGGGAGATCCTACGAGCAGTACTTC. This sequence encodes CASSAEGSGRSYEQYF.

The DNA of the CDR3 is TGCAGCTCACGGGGTGGACAGGGGGAGACCCAGTACTTC. It is translated as CSSRGGQGETQYF. The rearrangement links TRBV29-1 to TRBJ2-5; 9 bases map to TRBD1. Germline V gene data show CDR1 as SQVTM and CDR2 as ANQGSEA. With 8 bases clipped from V and 5 bases from J, the junction kept 9 bases outside the gene matches. This CDR3 has 13 amino acids.

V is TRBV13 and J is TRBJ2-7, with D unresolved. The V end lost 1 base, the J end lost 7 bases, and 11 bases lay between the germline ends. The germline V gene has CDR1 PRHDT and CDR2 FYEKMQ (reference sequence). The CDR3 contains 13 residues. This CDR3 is CASSLVVAREQYF. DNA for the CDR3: TGTGCCAGCAGCTTAGTAGTGGCTAGGGAGCAGTACTTC.

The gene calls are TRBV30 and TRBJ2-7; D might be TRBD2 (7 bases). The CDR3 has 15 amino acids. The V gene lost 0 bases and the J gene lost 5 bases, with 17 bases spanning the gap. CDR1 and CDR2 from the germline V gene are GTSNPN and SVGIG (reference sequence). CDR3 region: CAWSVAWGGRDEQYF. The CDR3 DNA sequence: TGTGCCTGGAGTGTAGCCTGGGGGGGCAGAGACGAGCAGTACTTC.

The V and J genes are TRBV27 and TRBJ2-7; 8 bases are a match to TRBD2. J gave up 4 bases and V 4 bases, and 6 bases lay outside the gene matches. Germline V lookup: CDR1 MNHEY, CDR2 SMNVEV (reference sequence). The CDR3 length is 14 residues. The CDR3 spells CASSSAGASYEQYF. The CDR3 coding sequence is TGTGCCAGCAGTTCAGCGGGGGCCTCTTACGAGCAGTACTTC.

The CDR3 sequence: CAWSGGEVQPQHF. The CDR3 DNA reads as TGTGCCTGGAGTGGGGGGGAGGTTCAGCCCCAGCATTTT. The chain carries TRBV30 and TRBJ1-5, with TRBD1 as a possible D gene (5 bases). This CDR3 is built from 13 residues. The germline gives CDR1 GTSNPN, CDR2 SVGIG (reference sequence). Trimming stripped 1 base from V and 6 bases from J, with 10 bases between.

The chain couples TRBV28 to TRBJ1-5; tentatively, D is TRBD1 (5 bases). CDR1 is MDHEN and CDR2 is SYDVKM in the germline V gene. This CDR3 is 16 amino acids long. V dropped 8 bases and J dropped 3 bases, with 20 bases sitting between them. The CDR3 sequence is CASDDPGRGFNQPQHF. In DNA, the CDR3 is TGTGCCAGCGATGACCCGGGACGAGGATTCAATCAGCCCCAGCATTTT.